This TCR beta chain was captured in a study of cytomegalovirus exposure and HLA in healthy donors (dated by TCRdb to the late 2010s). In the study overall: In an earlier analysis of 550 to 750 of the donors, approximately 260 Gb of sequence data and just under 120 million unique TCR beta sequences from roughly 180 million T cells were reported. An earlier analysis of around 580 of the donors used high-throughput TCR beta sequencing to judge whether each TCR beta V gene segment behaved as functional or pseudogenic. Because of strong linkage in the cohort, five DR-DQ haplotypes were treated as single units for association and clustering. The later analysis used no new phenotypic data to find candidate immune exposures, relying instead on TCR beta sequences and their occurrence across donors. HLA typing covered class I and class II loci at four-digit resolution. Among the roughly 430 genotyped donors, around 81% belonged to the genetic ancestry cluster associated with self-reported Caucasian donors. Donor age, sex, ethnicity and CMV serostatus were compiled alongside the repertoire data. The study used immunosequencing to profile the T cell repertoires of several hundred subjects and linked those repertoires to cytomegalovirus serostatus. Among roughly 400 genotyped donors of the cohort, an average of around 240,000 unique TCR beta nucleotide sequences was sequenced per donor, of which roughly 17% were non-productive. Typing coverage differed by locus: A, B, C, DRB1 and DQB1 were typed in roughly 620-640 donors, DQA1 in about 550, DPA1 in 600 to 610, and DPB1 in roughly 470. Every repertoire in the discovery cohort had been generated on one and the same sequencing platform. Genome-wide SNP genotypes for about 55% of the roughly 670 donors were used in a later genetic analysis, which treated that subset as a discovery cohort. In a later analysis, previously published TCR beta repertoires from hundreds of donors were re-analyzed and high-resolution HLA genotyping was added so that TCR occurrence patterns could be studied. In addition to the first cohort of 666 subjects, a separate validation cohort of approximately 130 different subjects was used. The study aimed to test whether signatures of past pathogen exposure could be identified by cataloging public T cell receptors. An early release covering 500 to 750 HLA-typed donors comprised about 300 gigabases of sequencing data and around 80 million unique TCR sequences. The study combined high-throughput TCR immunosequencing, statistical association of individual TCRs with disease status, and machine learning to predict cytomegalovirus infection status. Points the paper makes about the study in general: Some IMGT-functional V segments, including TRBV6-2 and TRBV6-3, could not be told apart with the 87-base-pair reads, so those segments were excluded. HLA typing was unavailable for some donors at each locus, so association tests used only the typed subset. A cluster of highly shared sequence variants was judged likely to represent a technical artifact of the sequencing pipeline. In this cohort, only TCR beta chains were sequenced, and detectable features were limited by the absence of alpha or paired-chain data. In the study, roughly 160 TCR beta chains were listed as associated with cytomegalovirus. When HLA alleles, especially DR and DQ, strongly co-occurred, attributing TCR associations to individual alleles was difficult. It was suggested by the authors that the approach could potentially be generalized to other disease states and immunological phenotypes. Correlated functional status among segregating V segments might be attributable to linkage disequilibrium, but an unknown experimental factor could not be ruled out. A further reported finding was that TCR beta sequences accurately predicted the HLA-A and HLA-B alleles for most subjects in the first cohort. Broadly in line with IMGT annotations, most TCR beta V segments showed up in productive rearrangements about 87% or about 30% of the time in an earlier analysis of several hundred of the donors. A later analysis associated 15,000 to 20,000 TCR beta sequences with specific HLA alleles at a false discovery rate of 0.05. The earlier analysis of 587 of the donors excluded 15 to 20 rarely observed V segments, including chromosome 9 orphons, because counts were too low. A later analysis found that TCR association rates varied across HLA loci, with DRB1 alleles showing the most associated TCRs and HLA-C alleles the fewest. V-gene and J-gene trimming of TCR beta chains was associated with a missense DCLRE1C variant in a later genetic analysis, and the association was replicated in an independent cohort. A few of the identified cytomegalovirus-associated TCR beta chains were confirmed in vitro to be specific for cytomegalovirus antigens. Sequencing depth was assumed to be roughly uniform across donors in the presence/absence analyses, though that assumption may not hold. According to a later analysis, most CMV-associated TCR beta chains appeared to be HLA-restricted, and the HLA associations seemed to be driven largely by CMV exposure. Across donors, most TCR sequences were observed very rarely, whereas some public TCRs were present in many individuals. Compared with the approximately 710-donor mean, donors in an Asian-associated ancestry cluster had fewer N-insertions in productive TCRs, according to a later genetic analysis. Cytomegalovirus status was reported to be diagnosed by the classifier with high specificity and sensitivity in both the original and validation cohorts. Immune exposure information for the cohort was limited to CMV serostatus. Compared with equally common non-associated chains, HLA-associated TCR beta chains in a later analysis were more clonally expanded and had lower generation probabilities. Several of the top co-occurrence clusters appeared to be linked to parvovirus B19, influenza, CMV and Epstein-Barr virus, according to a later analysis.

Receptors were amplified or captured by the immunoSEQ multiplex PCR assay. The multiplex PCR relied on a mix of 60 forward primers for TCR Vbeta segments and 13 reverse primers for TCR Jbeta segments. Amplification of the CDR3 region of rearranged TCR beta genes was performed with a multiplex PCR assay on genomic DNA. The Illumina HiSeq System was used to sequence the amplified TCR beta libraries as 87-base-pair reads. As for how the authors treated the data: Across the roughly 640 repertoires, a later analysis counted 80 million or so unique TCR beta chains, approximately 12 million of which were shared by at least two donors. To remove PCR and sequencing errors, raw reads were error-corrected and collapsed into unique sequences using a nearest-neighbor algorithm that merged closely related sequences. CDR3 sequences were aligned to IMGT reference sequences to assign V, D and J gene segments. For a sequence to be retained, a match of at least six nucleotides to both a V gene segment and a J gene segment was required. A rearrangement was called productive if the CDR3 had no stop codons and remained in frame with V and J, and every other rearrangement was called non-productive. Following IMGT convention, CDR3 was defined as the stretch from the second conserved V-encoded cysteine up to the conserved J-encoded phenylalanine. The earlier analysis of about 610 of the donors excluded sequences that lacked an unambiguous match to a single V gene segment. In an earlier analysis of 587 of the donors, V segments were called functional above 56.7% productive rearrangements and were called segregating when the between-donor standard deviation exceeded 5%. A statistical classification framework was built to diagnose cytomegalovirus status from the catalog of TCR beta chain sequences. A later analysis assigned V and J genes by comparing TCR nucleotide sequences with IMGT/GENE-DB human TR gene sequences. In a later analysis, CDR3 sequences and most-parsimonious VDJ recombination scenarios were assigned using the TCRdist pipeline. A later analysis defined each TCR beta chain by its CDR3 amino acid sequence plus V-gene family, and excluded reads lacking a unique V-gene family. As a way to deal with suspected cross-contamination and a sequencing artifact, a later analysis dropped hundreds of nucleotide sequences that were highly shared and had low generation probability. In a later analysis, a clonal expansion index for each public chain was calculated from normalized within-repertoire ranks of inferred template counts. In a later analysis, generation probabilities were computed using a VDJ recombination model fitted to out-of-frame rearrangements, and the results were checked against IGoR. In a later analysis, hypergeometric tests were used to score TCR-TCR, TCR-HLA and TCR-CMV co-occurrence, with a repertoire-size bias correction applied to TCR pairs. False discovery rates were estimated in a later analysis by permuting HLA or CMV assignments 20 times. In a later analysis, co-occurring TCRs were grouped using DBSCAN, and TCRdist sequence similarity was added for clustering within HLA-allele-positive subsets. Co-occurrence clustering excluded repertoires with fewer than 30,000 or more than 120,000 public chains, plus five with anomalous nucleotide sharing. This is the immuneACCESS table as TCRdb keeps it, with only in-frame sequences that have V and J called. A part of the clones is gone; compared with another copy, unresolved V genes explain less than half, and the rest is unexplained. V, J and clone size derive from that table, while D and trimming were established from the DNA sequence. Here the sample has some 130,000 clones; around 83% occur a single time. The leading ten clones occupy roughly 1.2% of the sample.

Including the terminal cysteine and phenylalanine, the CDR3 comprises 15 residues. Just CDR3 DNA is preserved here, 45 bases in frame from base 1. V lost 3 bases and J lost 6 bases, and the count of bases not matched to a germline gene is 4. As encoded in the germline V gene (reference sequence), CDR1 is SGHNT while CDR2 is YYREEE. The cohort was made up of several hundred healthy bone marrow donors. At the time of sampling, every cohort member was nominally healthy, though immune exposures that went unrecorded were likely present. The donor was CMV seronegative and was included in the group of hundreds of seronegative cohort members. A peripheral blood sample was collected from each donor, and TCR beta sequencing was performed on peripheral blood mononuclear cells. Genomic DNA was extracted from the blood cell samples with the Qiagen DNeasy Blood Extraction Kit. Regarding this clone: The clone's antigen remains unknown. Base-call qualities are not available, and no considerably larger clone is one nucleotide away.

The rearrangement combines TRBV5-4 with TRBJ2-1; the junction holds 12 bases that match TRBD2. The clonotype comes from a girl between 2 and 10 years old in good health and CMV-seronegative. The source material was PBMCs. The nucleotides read TGTGCCAGCAGCTCGACTAGCGGGGGTGGCAATGAGCAGTTCTTC. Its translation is CASSSTSGGGNEQFF.